This TCR beta chain was profiled in a study of CD8 T cells in Susac syndrome. Random-hexamer reverse transcription was applied to roughly 0.5 to 1 ug RNA. TCRdb itself ran the immunoSEQ multiplex PCR reads through MiXCR, one entry per CDR3 protein. Among some 200,000 distinct CDR3 sequences listed, approximately 94% were seen once. V lost 1 base and J lost 4; bases outside the gene matches: 5. The germline gives CDR1 LNHNV, CDR2 YYDKDF (reference sequence). The CDR3 extends over 15 amino acids. This sequence originates from a human donor with Susac syndrome. The chain couples TRBV15 to TRBJ1-2; 8 bases fit TRBD1. What was sequenced was CD4+ T cells from PBMCs. The CDR3 DNA follows: TGTGCCACCAGCAGAGGACGTGACAGGGGCTATGGCTACACCTTC. Amino acid sequence: CATSRGRDRGYGYTF. Full variable domain (outside the CDR3, taken from reference TRBV15 and TRBJ1-2): DAMVIQNPRYQVTQFGKPVTLSCSQTLNHNVMYWYQQKSSQAPKLLFHYYDKDFNNEADTPDNFQSRRPNTSFCFLDIRSPGLGDTAMYLCATSRGRDRGYGYTFGSGTRLTVV.